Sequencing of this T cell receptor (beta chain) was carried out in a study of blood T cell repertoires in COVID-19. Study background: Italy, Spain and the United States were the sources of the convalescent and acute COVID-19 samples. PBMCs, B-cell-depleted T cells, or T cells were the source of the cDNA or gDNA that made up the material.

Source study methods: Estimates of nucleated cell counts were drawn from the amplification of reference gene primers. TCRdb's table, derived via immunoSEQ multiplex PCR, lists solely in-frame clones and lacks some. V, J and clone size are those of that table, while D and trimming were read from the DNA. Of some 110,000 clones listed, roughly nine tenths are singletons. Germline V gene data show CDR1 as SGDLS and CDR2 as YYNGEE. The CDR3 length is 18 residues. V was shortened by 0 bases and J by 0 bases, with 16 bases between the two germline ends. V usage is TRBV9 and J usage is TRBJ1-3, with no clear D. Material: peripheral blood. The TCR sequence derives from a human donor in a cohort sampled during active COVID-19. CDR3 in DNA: TGTGCCAGCAGCGTAGTTTCGGCAGACTATTTCTCTGGAAACACCATATATTTT. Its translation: CASSVVSADYFSGNTIYF.